The next 25 T cell receptor beta chains were all read from a single sample in a study of blood T cell repertoires in COVID-19. Here immunoSEQ multiplex PCR was the method, and the copy in TCRdb shows in-frame clones only, minus some. The sample has 45,000 or so clones; approximately 90% are singletons. The sample taken for sequencing was peripheral blood. These receptor sequences come from a man between 65 and 80 years old with active COVID-19.

The CDR3 region is CASSPSGSSYNEQFF. CDR3 coding DNA: TGCGCCAGCAGCCCCTCCGGGAGCTCTTACAATGAGCAGTTCTTC. V is TRBV4-3 and J is TRBJ2-1; tentatively, D is TRBD2 (6 bases). V was clipped by 4 bases and J by 4 bases, with 14 bases between them. Germline V gene sequence: CDR1 LGHNA, CDR2 YSLEER. The CDR3 sequence is 15 residues long.

J is TRBJ2-6 and V is TRBV24-1; the match to TRBD2 covers 8 bases. The CDR3 spans 23 residues. V shed 0 bases and J 0 bases; nucleotides not matched to a gene: 18. Germline loops: CDR1 KGHDR, CDR2 SFDVKD. The CDR3, as DNA: TGTGCCACCAGTGATTTGCTTAAGTCCCGGGAGGGGGGCCTTAGCTCTGGGGCCAACGTCCTGACTTTC. Protein product: CATSDLLKSREGGLSSGANVLTF.

Points on this clone: The same CDR3 can be traced to other DNA sequences in this sample. V is TRBV7-2 and J is TRBJ1-5; unclear D gene. The CDR3 sequence is 14 residues long. Germline CDR1 reads SGHTA; CDR2 reads FQGNSA. Trimming left V 1 base short and J 2 bases short, with 6 bases between. CDR3 region: CASSLERGNQPQHF. The CDR3 region has the DNA TGTGCCAGCAGCTTAGAGCGAGGCAATCAGCCCCAGCATTTT. Full variable domain (outside the CDR3, taken from reference TRBV7-2 and TRBJ1-5): GAGVSQSPSNKVTEKGKDVELRCDPISGHTALYWYRQSLGQGLEFLIYFQGNSAPDKSGLPSDRFSAERTGGSVSTLTIQRTQQEDSAVYLCASSLERGNQPQHFGDGTRLSIL.

The gene calls are TRBV24-1 and TRBJ2-3, with 7 bases matching TRBD2. The germline V gene encodes CDR1 KGHDR and CDR2 SFDVKD. Unmatched junction bases numbered 3, after V lost 3 bases and J lost 1 base. The length of the CDR3 is 15 residues. Here the CDR3 DNA reads TGTGCCACCAGTGATGGCGGGGGTGGCACAGATACGCAGTATTTT. Translated, it gives CATSDGGGGTDTQYF.

This chain uses TRBV19 with TRBJ2-2, with 7 bases matching TRBD1. J lost 2 bases, V lost 3 bases, and 3 bases had no gene match. Germline CDR1 reads LNHDA; CDR2 reads SQIVND (reference sequence). The CDR3 has 15 amino acids. As DNA, the CDR3 is TGTGCCAGTAGTATTGGGACAGACAACACCGGGGAGCTGTTTTTT. It translates to CASSIGTDNTGELFF.

CDR3 sequence (DNA): TGTGCCAGCAGCTCCCTTCTTGAGGGTAGAGAGGGCTACACCTTC. Its protein is CASSSLLEGREGYTF. The chain combines TRBV7-9 with TRBJ1-2; D gene ambiguous. The CDR3 has 15 residues. The ends were cut back, 4 bases at V and 8 bases at J, with 20 bases in the middle. The germline V gene has CDR1 SEHNR and CDR2 FQNEAQ (reference sequence).

V and J are TRBV9 and TRBJ2-2; TRBD2 matches 8 bases. The germline V gene encodes CDR1 SGDLS and CDR2 YYNGEE. V was pared by 4 bases and J by 5 bases, with 10 bases of the junction left unmatched. The CDR3 runs 16 residues. The CDR3 spells CASSPLSSGITGELFF. CDR3 in DNA: TGTGCCAGCAGCCCCTTGAGTAGCGGGATTACCGGGGAGCTGTTTTTT.

The CDR3 sequence is CASSLRSGGTDTQYF. The CDR3 DNA reads TGTGCCAGCAGCTTGCGAAGCGGGGGCACAGATACGCAGTATTTT. The V call is TRBV5-5, the J call TRBJ2-3, with 7 bases aligning to TRBD2. This CDR3 has 15 residues. CDR1 and CDR2 from the germline V gene are SGHKS and YYEKEE (reference sequence). V was clipped by 1 base and J by 1 base; unmatched bases: 3.

The CDR3 sequence is CASCDRGNQPQHF. CDR3 nucleotides: TGTGCCAGCTGTGACAGGGGGAATCAGCCCCAGCATTTT. The chain joins TRBV6-6 to TRBJ1-5; 9 nucleotides agree with TRBD1. V was clipped by 8 bases and J by 4 bases; unmatched bases: 3. The CDR3 runs to 13 residues. Germline CDR1 MNHNY, CDR2 SVGAGI (reference sequence).

This rearrangement joins TRBV15 to TRBJ1-6; no definite D call. Germline CDR1 LNHNV, CDR2 YYDKDF (reference sequence). This CDR3 contains 16 residues. V lost 0 bases and J lost 0, with 6 bases in between. The CDR3 here is CATSRDRSSYNSPLHF. The CDR3 coding sequence is TGTGCCACCAGCAGAGACAGAAGCTCCTATAATTCACCCCTCCACTTT.

Comment on this clone: The sample carries other DNA sequences with the same CDR3. The rearrangement joins TRBV2 to TRBJ2-2; 10 bases agree with TRBD1. Germline V gene sequence: CDR1 SNHLY, CDR2 FYNNEI. There are 14 residues in the CDR3. The V and J ends lost 4 bases and 5 bases, in that order; junction bases with no gene match: 1. The CDR3 sequence is CASSGQGATGELFF. The CDR3 region has the DNA TGTGCCAGCAGTGGACAGGGGGCAACCGGGGAGCTGTTTTTT.

The chain links TRBV7-6 to TRBJ2-3; unclear D gene. The CDR3 is 15 residues long. Trimming stripped 5 bases from V and 0 bases from J, with 12 bases between. In germline, CDR1 is SGHVS, CDR2 FNYEAQ. CDR3 amino acids: CASSLSGSSTDTQYF. CDR3 nucleotides: TGTGCCAGCAGCCTGTCCGGGTCCAGCACAGATACGCAGTATTTT.

This sequence joins TRBV2 and TRBJ1-1; TRBD1 aligns across 7 bases. CDR1 and CDR2 from the germline V gene are SNHLY and FYNNEI. With 8 bases clipped from V and 0 bases from J, the junction kept 9 bases outside the gene matches. The CDR3 length is 15 residues. The DNA for the CDR3 is TGTGCCAGCGACAGACAGGGTCTTATGAACACTGAAGCTTTCTTT. It is translated as CASDRQGLMNTEAFF.

The rearrangement joins TRBV2 to TRBJ1-1; unclear D gene. The CDR3 loop spans 14 amino acids. The germline CDR1 and CDR2 sequences are SNHLY and FYNNEI. V lost 3 bases, J lost 10 bases, and 18 bases lay in between. As DNA, the CDR3 is TGTGCCAGCAGTGAGGGGAGTCGGCGGTGGGGAGCTTTCTTT. This sequence encodes CASSEGSRRWGAFF.

This clone was seen a handful of times. The rearrangement links TRBV5-1 to TRBJ2-7, with D maybe TRBD1 (6 bases). This CDR3 region has 12 residues. Germline V gene data show CDR1 as SGHRS and CDR2 as YFSETQ. Trimming shortened V by 4 bases and J by 5 bases, and 10 bases separated the two germline ends. The CDR3 region is CASSRTDDEQYF. The DNA of the CDR3 is TGCGCCAGCAGCCGGACAGATGACGAGCAGTACTTC.

The rearrangement joins TRBV6-6 to TRBJ2-1, with 11 bases fitting TRBD1. CDR3 length equals 15 residues. In germline, CDR1 is MNHNY, CDR2 SVGAGI (reference sequence). After removal of 9 bases from V and 5 bases from J, the junction contained 9 bases not matched to a gene. The CDR3 bases are TGTGCCAGTGGAACCGGGACAGGGGGTGACAATGAGCAGTTCTTC. Protein product: CASGTGTGGDNEQFF.

The rearrangement joins TRBV9 to TRBJ2-7; TRBD1 matches at 7 bases. Germline CDR1 and CDR2: SGDLS and YYNGEE. The trim removed 3 bases at V and 3 bases at J, leaving 3 bases unmatched. The CDR3 contains 13 residues. In DNA, the CDR3 is TGTGCCAGCAGCGGTCCAGGGGGCTACGAGCAGTACTTC. It is translated as CASSGPGGYEQYF.

The J gene is TRBJ2-5, the V gene TRBV25-1, with 10 bases that match TRBD2. CDR3 length equals 14 residues. Unmatched junction bases numbered 6, after V lost 5 bases and J lost 6 bases. The V gene's germline CDR1 is MGHDK and CDR2 SYGVNS. CDR3 protein: CASSQAGGPKTQYF. CDR3 nucleotide sequence: TGTGCCAGCAGTCAAGCGGGGGGGCCGAAGACCCAGTACTTC.

This chain uses TRBV7-6 with TRBJ2-3, with D possibly TRBD1 on 6 matching bases. The germline V gene encodes CDR1 SGHVS and CDR2 FNYEAQ. The length of the CDR3 is 15 residues. Trimming took off 5 bases at V and 0 bases at J, with 12 bases between the two ends. CDR3 DNA sequence: TGTGCCAGCAGCCCAAGGACAGTTAGCACAGATACGCAGTATTTT. This sequence encodes CASSPRTVSTDTQYF.

This chain joins TRBV18 and TRBJ2-7, with TRBD1 as a possible D gene (6 bases). The V and J ends lost 4 bases and 3 bases respectively, with 19 bases between them. This CDR3 has 16 amino acids. Germline V lookup: CDR1 KGHSH, CDR2 LQKENI. The CDR3 nucleotides read TGTGCCAGCTCACTAGCTGCGACAGGCGCCATCTACGAGCAGTACTTC. Translated: CASSLAATGAIYEQYF.

The V and J genes are TRBV15 and TRBJ2-1, with D possibly TRBD2 on 6 matching bases. The germline gives CDR1 LNHNV, CDR2 YYDKDF (reference sequence). This CDR3 has 13 amino acids. Trimming stripped 4 bases from V and 6 bases from J, with 10 bases between. Here the CDR3 DNA reads TGTGCCACCAGCATCGCTAGCGCCAATGAGCAGTTCTTC. Amino acids: CATSIASANEQFF.

CDR3 sequence: CASSQRAGSGELFF. The CDR3 nucleotides are TGCGCCAGCAGCCAACGAGCGGGGTCCGGGGAGCTGTTTTTT. The rearrangement joins TRBV5-1 to TRBJ2-2; TRBD2 matches 7 bases. Trimming cost V 4 bases and J 6 bases; bases outside gene matches: 6. Germline V gene sequence: CDR1 SGHRS, CDR2 YFSETQ. The CDR3 length is 14 residues.

This clone is a singleton in its sample. The chain has TRBV28 and TRBJ1-1; D perhaps matches TRBD1 (6 bases). Deletions cut 4 bases from V and 0 bases from J, with 12 bases between. Germline assignment: CDR1 MDHEN and CDR2 SYDVKM. The CDR3 covers 15 residues. The CDR3 coding sequence is TGTGCCAGCAGTTCGGGGGGCACAATGAACACTGAAGCTTTCTTT. Translation gives CASSSGGTMNTEAFF.

This chain joins TRBV25-1 and TRBJ2-7, with D maybe TRBD1 (7 bases). The CDR3 is 14 amino acids. The germline V gene has CDR1 MGHDK and CDR2 SYGVNS. The germline V and J ends were trimmed by 3 bases and 2 bases, with 11 bases remaining between them. The CDR3 DNA is TGTGCCAGCAGTGACGCAGGGGGGACCTACGAGCAGTACTTC. Its protein product is CASSDAGGTYEQYF.

This chain uses TRBV2 with TRBJ2-2, with D possibly TRBD1 on 5 matching bases. V lost 5 bases, J lost 0 bases, and 13 bases lay in between. Germline loops: CDR1 SNHLY, CDR2 FYNNEI. The CDR3 contains 16 residues. This CDR3 is CASSYRQSTNTGELFF. Written as DNA, the CDR3 is TGTGCCAGCAGTTACAGACAGTCCACGAACACCGGGGAGCTGTTTTTT.